These T cell receptor beta chains were read from a single sample in a study of T cells after yellow fever vaccination. TCRdb re-called the 5' RACE reads through MiXCR, storing one row per CDR3 protein. This sample has some 390,000 distinct CDR3 sequences, with 6.2% found just once. Here the sequenced sample was PBMCs, taken 5 days after the yellow fever booster vaccination. These receptors came from a man aged 25-45 years who received the YFV17D yellow fever vaccine. Both conserved end residues are part of each CDR3. Not all rows give a size; the values are once, few, many and, for expanded clones, a class.

clone_size,v_call,cdr3_aa
-,TRBV6-2/TRBV6-3,CASSYALDYNEQFF
few,TRBV5-1,CASSLVAGGPDEQYF
-,TRBV2,CASSVRAYETQYF
-,TRBV20-1,CSAREPGLVIEANNEQFF
many,TRBV6-1,CASRPGVGTGELFF
-,TRBV29-1,CSVQIGTGIDTQYF
few,TRBV20-1,CSATRTGVTEAFF
many,TRBV18,CASSPPRGAGGFTDTQYF
few,TRBV3-1,CASSHLLRYEQYF
many,TRBV20-1,CSARRGGRNEQFF
few,TRBV6-2/TRBV6-3,CASSSPGQGRNEQFF
many,TRBV30,CAWSESADTQYF
many,TRBV10-3,CAISESGGGNQPQHF
-,TRBV4-1,CASSRGTGGSYNEQFF
few,TRBV19,CATQPGAGVIAQYF
many,TRBV27,CASREYTDTQYF
-,TRBV6-1,CASSEQLSGELFF
many,TRBV20-1,CSAVTGKKMNEQYF
many,TRBV7-8,CASSLDGRGGNQPQHF
many,TRBV7-9,CASSLEPGQGTYEQYF
few,TRBV10-3,CAIRDYEDTQYF
many,TRBV24-1,CATSDSTKGTGPRETQYF
many,TRBV5-8,CASSYYREGSTF
-,TRBV10-3,CAISEGTGGIMNTEAFF
-,TRBV7-2,CASSLRGPSETQYF
-,TRBV29-1,CSVPRGVSTDTQYF
few,TRBV18,CASSPPSPSSNEQFF
-,TRBV5-1,CASSPYNTYTQYF
-,TRBV7-2,CASSLVRGISSYNEQFF
-,TRBV14,CASSQNRAPPYEQYF
many,TRBV24-1,CATSDLDTDLTDTQYF
few,TRBV20-1,CSARDSLRGEQYF
many,TRBV28,CASTLTGLGQYF
-,TRBV28,CASSLLTRGRVNNEQFF
-,TRBV4-2,CASSQDELASDTQYF
few,TRBV5-1,CASSPGHSSGANVLTF
many,TRBV4-1,CASSHLSSTRGELFF
few,TRBV5-6,CASSGGGELDEQYF
few,TRBV7-8,CASSLAGQGETQYF
few,TRBV7-2,CASSFRERPNYGYTF
few,TRBV12-3/TRBV12-4,CASSSGGARTEAFF
many,TRBV24-1,CATSDADSNYGYTF
-,TRBV5-6,CASSFPEGAPFSEQFF
many,TRBV24-1,CATSDFLGTGTGELFF
-,TRBV29-1,CSVKTGVGEQFF
few,TRBV6-5,CASSYYTSGSSRGQETQYF
few,TRBV5-1,CASSLGQGRDEQYF
many,TRBV7-2,CASSLQAYEQYF
few,TRBV20-1,CSARLAGPTYEQYF